This T cell receptor beta chain was recovered during a study of graft-versus-host responses after intestinal transplantation. About the research overall: Among the recipients, transplants were multivisceral, liver-intestinal, or isolated intestinal. Among the recipients, all got anti-thymocyte globulin induction and then tacrolimus and steroids for around three years.

In regard to this clone: What it binds is not known.

General observations from the study: Detected in recipient marrow were GvH clones, some of which were first observed in ileum or blood.

The protocol was immunoSEQ multiplex PCR, while the TCRdb copy is restricted to in-frame clones and leaves out a portion. The sample lists 21,000 or so clones; about 88% were seen once. The CDR3 consists of 19 residues. V lost 5 bases to trimming and J lost 0 bases; unmatched junction nucleotides: 15. Germline V lookup: CDR1 SEHNR, CDR2 FQNEAQ (reference sequence). The chain combines TRBV7-9 with TRBJ2-3; 9 bases map to TRBD1. The starting material was PBMCs, obtained roughly 64 days after intestinal transplantation. The clonotype comes from a human patient who received an intestinal transplant, so some T cells may come from the graft donor. The CDR3 coding sequence is TGTGCCAGCAGCCCAGTCCTGGGACAGGGTAGACATAGCACAGATACGCAGTATTTT. Protein product: CASSPVLGQGRHSTDTQYF.